The next 8 T cell receptor beta chains were all read from a single sample in a study of blood T cell repertoires in COVID-19. Only in-frame clones appear in the TCRdb table, and some are missing; sequencing was by immunoSEQ multiplex PCR. The data hold 250,000 or so clones, with 85% to 90% observed a single time. Sequencing input: peripheral blood. The receptor set was obtained from a woman between 40 and 55 years old who had recovered from COVID-19.

The chain joins TRBV18 to TRBJ2-1, with D hard to call. The CDR3 spans 12 residues. V gave up 3 bases and J gave up 8 bases, with 8 bases separating them. Germline loops: CDR1 KGHSH, CDR2 LQKENI. This CDR3 is CASSPSIYEQFF. CDR3 DNA sequence: TGTGCCAGCTCACCGAGTATCTATGAGCAGTTCTTC.

The chain recombines TRBV6-5 with TRBJ2-1; 12 nucleotides match TRBD1. The CDR3 runs to 15 residues. With V trimmed by 7 bases and J by 6 bases, 7 bases remained unmatched. CDR1 MNHEY and CDR2 SVGAGI come from the germline V gene. Here the CDR3 DNA reads TGTGCCAGCAATACCGGGACAGGGGGCTCCAATGAGCAGTTCTTC. Protein sequence: CASNTGTGGSNEQFF.

CDR3 sequence: CASSFSQGAGEQYF. The CDR3 region has the DNA TGTGCCAGCAGTTTTTCACAGGGGGCGGGTGAGCAGTACTTC. The chain links TRBV28 to TRBJ2-7; 9 bases are a match to TRBD1. The CDR3 runs 14 residues. J gave up 7 bases and V 3 bases, and 7 bases lay outside the gene matches. Germline V CDR1 and CDR2: MDHEN, SYDVKM. Variable domain in full (rest from reference TRBV28 and TRBJ2-7): DVKVTQSSRYLVKRTGEKVFLECVQDMDHENMFWYRQDPGLGLRLIYFSYDVKMKEKGDIPEGYSVSREKKERFSLILESASTNQTSMYLCASSFSQGAGEQYFGPGTRLTVT.

The chain employs TRBV4-3 and TRBJ2-5; 8 bases are a match to TRBD1. The germline V gene has CDR1 LGHNA and CDR2 YSLEER. The CDR3 totals 16 residues. Trimming took 1 base from V and 4 from J; bases not matched to a gene: 8. The CDR3 region is CASSQGFGQGAETQYF. CDR3 in DNA: TGCGCCAGCAGCCAAGGATTCGGACAGGGAGCAGAGACCCAGTACTTC.

The chain joins TRBV3-1 (or the pseudogene TRBV3-2) to TRBJ2-1; TRBD1 matches at 8 bases. This CDR3 is built from 16 residues. The V gene's germline CDR1 is LGHDT and CDR2 YNNKEL (reference sequence). The ends lost 4 bases at V and 4 bases at J; junction bases unmatched: 9. The CDR3: CASSPKNTGGYNEQFF. The CDR3 nucleotides read TGTGCCAGCAGCCCGAAGAATACAGGGGGGTACAATGAGCAGTTCTTC.

The chain recombines TRBV11-3 with TRBJ1-3; a possible D gene is TRBD1 (5 bases). Trimming shortened V by 9 bases and J by 3 bases, and 12 bases separated the two germline ends. The CDR3 length is 13 residues. Germline CDR1 reads SGHNT; CDR2 reads YENEEA. The CDR3 DNA reads TGTGCCAGTAAGACAGCCGTTGGAAACACCATATATTTT. It specifies CASKTAVGNTIYF.

The V gene is TRBV2, the J gene TRBJ1-1, with TRBD1 matching 8 bases. V was clipped by 3 bases and J by 5 bases; unmatched bases: 5. Looked up from germline, CDR1 is SNHLY and CDR2 is FYNNEI. CDR3 length: 14 amino acids. The DNA for the CDR3 is TGTGCCAGCAGTGAGCAGGGGGCGCTTACTGAAGCTTTCTTT. Amino acids: CASSEQGALTEAFF. The complete variable domain, with remaining parts taken from reference TRBV2 and TRBJ1-1, reads EPEVTQTPSHQVTQMGQEVILRCVPISNHLYFYWYRQILGQKVEFLVSFYNNEISEKSEIFDDQFSVERPDGSNFTLKIRSTKLEDSAMYFCASSEQGALTEAFFGQGTRLTVV.

V gene TRBV12-3 or TRBV12-4 combines with J gene TRBJ2-7; TRBD1 is a possible D gene (5 bases). Trimming cost V 6 bases and J 3 bases, with 12 bases left between them. The CDR3 is made up of 13 amino acids. CDR3 region: CASSGPGLYEQYF. The CDR3 DNA reads TGTGCCAGCAGCGGACCAGGGCTCTACGAGCAGTACTTC.